Sequencing of this T cell receptor beta chain was carried out in a study of identical twins. This clonotype has just a few counts. Germline V gene lookup returns CDR1 DFQATT and CDR2 SNEGSKA (reference sequence). This CDR3 comprises 17 residues. V was cut by 6 bases and J by 0 bases, with 21 bases left in between. MiXCR, run by TCRdb on the 5' RACE reads, gives a single entry per CDR3 protein. The sample records 1.5 million to 2 million distinct CDR3 sequences, less than 40% being singletons. The rearrangement joins TRBV20-1 to TRBJ2-1; D possibly corresponds to TRBD2 (5 bases). Sequencing was done on a sample of cord blood. The TCR was taken from a newborn girl in good health. CDR3 sequence (DNA): TGCAGTGCGACTACACCGACCGACCCGAGCTCCTACAATGAGCAGTTCTTC. Its protein product is CSATTPTDPSSYNEQFF.